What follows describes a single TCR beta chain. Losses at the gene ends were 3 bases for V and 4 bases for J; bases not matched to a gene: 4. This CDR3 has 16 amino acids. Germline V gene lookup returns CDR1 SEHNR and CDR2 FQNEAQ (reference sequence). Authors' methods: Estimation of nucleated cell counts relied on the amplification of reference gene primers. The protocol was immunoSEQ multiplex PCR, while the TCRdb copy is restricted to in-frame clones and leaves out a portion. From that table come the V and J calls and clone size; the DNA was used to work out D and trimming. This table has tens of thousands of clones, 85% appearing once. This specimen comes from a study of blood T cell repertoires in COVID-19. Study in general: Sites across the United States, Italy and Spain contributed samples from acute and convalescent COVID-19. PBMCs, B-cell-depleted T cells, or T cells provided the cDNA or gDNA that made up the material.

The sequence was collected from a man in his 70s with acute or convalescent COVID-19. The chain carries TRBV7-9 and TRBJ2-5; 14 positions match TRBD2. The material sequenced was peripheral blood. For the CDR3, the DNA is TGTGCCAGCAGCTTCCGACTAGCGGGGGGGCTAGAGACCCAGTACTTC. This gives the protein CASSFRLAGGLETQYF.